This TCR beta chain was captured in a study of T cell responses to AZD1222 COVID-19 vaccine. In germline, CDR1 is ENHRY, CDR2 SYGVKD. V shed 6 bases, J shed 5 bases, and the junction held 3 bases outside the gene matches. The CDR3 extends over 13 amino acids. Findings of the study overall: Spike-specific TCR breadth and depth went up after people got two AZD1222 doses. Clonal diversity may have been underestimated, and the donors were mostly white British, with more females than males.

Concerning this clone itself: Its antigen is unidentified.

Generated by immunoSEQ multiplex PCR, the TCRdb table keeps only in-frame clones and is missing some. Among over 150,000 clones listed, more than 75% were seen once. The V and J genes are TRBV10-3 and TRBJ2-3; 9 bases line up with TRBD1. This sample comprised peripheral blood, obtained on day 0 of AZD1222 vaccination. This TCR was recovered from an adult in good health. This chain's CDR3 is CAIRGQGQDTQYF. CDR3 DNA: TGTGCCATCAGGGGACAGGGCCAAGATACGCAGTATTTT.